This is a list of T cell receptor beta chains from one sample in a study of cytomegalovirus exposure and HLA in healthy donors. The method was immunoSEQ multiplex PCR; TCRdb's version includes in-frame clones alone and lacks a portion of them. The sample carries about 130,000 clones, 60% to 85% recorded once. Sequencing input: PBMCs. The receptor source for this set is a woman in her thirties or forties in good health and CMV-seronegative. CDR3s include the opening cysteine and the closing phenylalanine or tryptophan. A D gene is named only where the DNA matches it firmly. Not every row has a clone size; where given, it reads once, few, many or a size class.

V	size	length	D	J	DNA	CDR3
TRBV28	.	15	.	TRBJ1-2	TGTGCCAGCACCAGGACAGCCTCCGGTCCCTATGGCTACACCTTC	CASTRTASGPYGYTF
TRBV27	once	12	.	TRBJ1-5	TGTGCCAGCAGGACAGGCGGAGGGCCCCAGCATTTT	CASRTGGGPQHF
TRBV5-1	.	16	.	TRBJ2-7	TGCGCCAGCAGACTCAGCTTACGGGGTCGGGGTGACGAGCAGTACTTC	CASRLSLRGRGDEQYF
TRBV5-1	once	16	TRBD2	TRBJ2-7	TGCGCCAGCAGCTTGACTAGCGGGAGCCCTCAGCGCGAGCAGTACTTC	CASSLTSGSPQREQYF
TRBV9	few	15	TRBD1	TRBJ2-5	TGTGCCAGCAGCGTGGGACAGTTCACGCAAGAGACCCAGTACTTC	CASSVGQFTQETQYF
TRBV30	medium-sized	11	TRBD2	TRBJ2-7	TGTGCCTGGAGTATAGCGGGCGAGCAGTACTTC	CAWSIAGEQYF
TRBV9	once	15	TRBD2	TRBJ2-3	TGTGCCAGCAGCAATAGCGGGAGGGCCTCAGATACGCAGTATTTT	CASSNSGRASDTQYF
TRBV6-5	.	15	TRBD1	TRBJ1-3	TGTGCCAGCAGAAACAGGGGGCAAACTGGAAACACCATATATTTT	CASRNRGQTGNTIYF
TRBV29-1	.	15	.	TRBJ2-5	TGCAGCGCCCCCAGGTGGGCAGGGAACAAAGAGGCCCAGTACTTC	CSAPRWAGNKEAQYF
TRBV5-1	.	14	.	TRBJ1-3	TGCGCCAGCAGCTCGACAGCCTCTGGAAACACCATATATTTT	CASSSTASGNTIYF
TRBV25-1	.	16	TRBD1	TRBJ2-1	TGTGCCAGCAGTGAAGGACAGGGGAGCTCCTACAATGAGCAGTTCTTC	CASSEGQGSSYNEQFF
TRBV19	.	16	TRBD2	TRBJ2-1	TGTGCCAGTAGTATAAGTAGCGGGGTTGGATGGAATGAGCAGTTCTTC	CASSISSGVGWNEQFF
TRBV7-9	.	13	.	TRBJ2-7	TGTTCCAGCAGCTTACGAGGAGAATACGAGCAGTACTTC	CSSSLRGEYEQYF
TRBV9	few	14	TRBD1	TRBJ1-5	TGTGCCAGCAGCACGGACAGGGTCGGTCAGCCCCAGCATTTT	CASSTDRVGQPQHF
TRBV2	.	13	.	TRBJ1-1	TGTGCCAGAGGGGGTCCCATGAACACTGAAGCTTTCTTT	CARGGPMNTEAFF
TRBV7-9	.	16	.	TRBJ2-1	TGTGCCAGCAGCTTAGGGGTCGGGAACACCTACAATGAGCAGTTCTTC	CASSLGVGNTYNEQFF
TRBV11-2	.	15	.	TRBJ2-4	TGTGCCAGCAGCCGTACCAGGGAATCCAAAAACATTCAGTACTTC	CASSRTRESKNIQYF
TRBV23-1	.	18	TRBD1	TRBJ2-3	TGCGCCAGCAGTCAATCGCGAGACAGGGGGGGCTCGGTAGATACGCAGTATTTT	CASSQSRDRGGSVDTQYF
TRBV5-1	.	13	TRBD1	TRBJ2-5	TGCGCCAGCAGGCGGACAGGGGAAGGGACCCAGTACTTC	CASRRTGEGTQYF
TRBV5-1	.	13	.	TRBJ2-7	TGCGCCAGCCACTTAGGGCAGGGCAGCGAGCAGTACTTC	CASHLGQGSEQYF
TRBV11-1	.	14	TRBD2	TRBJ2-1	TGTGCCAGCACCGCCGGGGGGGTGCGGAATGAGCAGTTCTTC	CASTAGGVRNEQFF
TRBV5-5	.	16	.	TRBJ2-7	TGTGCCAGCAGCTTGGGGGCGGAGACTACCTCCTACGAGCAGTACTTC	CASSLGAETTSYEQYF
TRBV7-3	.	17	.	TRBJ2-2	TGTGCCAGCAGCTCCCGTCGACGCGGGGAGAACACCGGGGAGCTGTTTTTT	CASSSRRRGENTGELFF
TRBV5-1	.	16	.	TRBJ1-3	TGCGCCAGCAGCGTGGGACACTCAGCCTCTGGAAACACCATATATTTT	CASSVGHSASGNTIYF
TRBV7-2	.	15	.	TRBJ1-2	TGTGCCACCTCTCCGACCACAGGAGTCAACTATGGCTACACCTTC	CATSPTTGVNYGYTF
TRBV2	.	14	.	TRBJ1-5	TGTGCCAGCAAACAGGGTATCGGCAATCAGCCCCAGCATTTT	CASKQGIGNQPQHF
TRBV5-4	.	17	TRBD2	TRBJ2-2	TGTGCCAGCAGCTTGGAGCTAGCGGACCTCCTGAGCGGGGAGCTGTTTTTT	CASSLELADLLSGELFF
TRBV10-2	.	13	.	TRBJ1-5	TGCACCAGCAGGCCTATAGGCAATCAGCCCCAGCATTTT	CTSRPIGNQPQHF
TRBV7-9	.	18	TRBD1	TRBJ1-5	TGTGCCAGCAGCTTACAATTTGGGACAGGGGCCAGCAATCAGCCCCAGCATTTT	CASSLQFGTGASNQPQHF
TRBV7-8	.	15	.	TRBJ2-3	TGTGCCAGCAGCCTTAGCGGACCAAAGGGGGATACGCAGTATTTT	CASSLSGPKGDTQYF
TRBV7-2	.	14	.	TRBJ1-6	TGTGCCAGCAGCTTAAGACAGGCTAATTCACCCCTCCACTTT	CASSLRQANSPLHF
TRBV27	.	12	.	TRBJ2-1	TGTGCCAGCCTCGGTTTTCACAATGAGCAGTTCTTC	CASLGFHNEQFF
TRBV18	few	15	.	TRBJ1-1	TGTGCCAGCTCATCACAGGGCCAGGGCCCACGGGGGGCTTTCTTT	CASSSQGQGPRGAFF
TRBV27	.	16	TRBD1	TRBJ1-2	TGTGCCAGCAGTTTAACGGGCGGCGGACAGGGCGGAGGCTACACCTTC	CASSLTGGGQGGGYTF
TRBV18	once	14	.	TRBJ2-5	TGTGCCAGCTCACCACCGACTCAACAAGAGACCCAGTACTTC	CASSPPTQQETQYF
TRBV5-8	few	14	.	TRBJ2-7	TGTGCCAGCAGCGCTTTTGGGGGCACCTACGAGCAGTACTTC	CASSAFGGTYEQYF
TRBV5-1	.	14	.	TRBJ1-1	TGCGCCAGCAGCTTGGATGGCCTCTCAACCGTAGCTTTCTTT	CASSLDGLSTVAFF
TRBV6-1	.	13	TRBD1	TRBJ2-7	TGTGCCAGCGGGGACAGACCCCCCTACGAGCAGTACTTC	CASGDRPPYEQYF
TRBV27	once	20	TRBD1	TRBJ1-1	TGTGCCAGCAGTTTATTCGCGATTGTGGGACAGGGGGTCGGGGTCACTGAAGCTTTCTTT	CASSLFAIVGQGVGVTEAFF
TRBV6-5	.	11	.	TRBJ1-2	TGTGCCAGCGGGCCCTACTATGGCTACACCTTC	CASGPYYGYTF